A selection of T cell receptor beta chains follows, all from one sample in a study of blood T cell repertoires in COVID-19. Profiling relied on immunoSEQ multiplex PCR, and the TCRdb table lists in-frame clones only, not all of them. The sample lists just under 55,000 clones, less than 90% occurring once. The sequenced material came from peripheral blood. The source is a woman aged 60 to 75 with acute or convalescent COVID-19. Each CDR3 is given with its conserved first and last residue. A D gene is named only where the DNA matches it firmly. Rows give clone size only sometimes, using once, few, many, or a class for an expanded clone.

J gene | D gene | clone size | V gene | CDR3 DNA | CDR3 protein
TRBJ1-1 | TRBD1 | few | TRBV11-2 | TGTGCCAGCAGCTCACCTCCGGGACAGCTCCTTTTCAACACTGAAGCTTTCTTT | CASSSPPGQLLFNTEAFF
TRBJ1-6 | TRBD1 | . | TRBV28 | TGTGCCAGCAGTTCCCCCACCGGGACAGGGCGATCACCCCTCCACTTT | CASSSPTGTGRSPLHF
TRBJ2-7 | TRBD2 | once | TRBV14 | TGTGCCAGCAGCCAGATAGCGGGAGGGGTGCAGTACTTC | CASSQIAGGVQYF
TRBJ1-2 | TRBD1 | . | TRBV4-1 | TGCGCCAGCAGCCAAGGCGCTGCGGACAGGGGTCCCTATGGCTACACCTTC | CASSQGAADRGPYGYTF
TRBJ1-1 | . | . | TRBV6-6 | TGTGCCAGCAGCCAGGGGAACACTGAAGCTTTCTTT | CASSQGNTEAFF
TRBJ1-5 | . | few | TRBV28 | TGTGCCAGCAGTTTAATAGGAGGCAATCAGCCCCAGCATTTT | CASSLIGGNQPQHF
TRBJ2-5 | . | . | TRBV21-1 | TGTGCCAGCCTGAGGGGGATGGATGAGACCCAGTACTTC | CASLRGMDETQYF
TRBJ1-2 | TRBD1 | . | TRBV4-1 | TGCGCCAGCAGCCCTGGACAGGGATTTTATGGCTACACCTTC | CASSPGQGFYGYTF
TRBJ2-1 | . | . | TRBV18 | TGTGCCAGCTCACCACTTTCAGTATCCTACAATGAGCAGTTCTTC | CASSPLSVSYNEQFF
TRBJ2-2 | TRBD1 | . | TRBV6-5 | TGTGCCAGCAGATGGACAGGGGGCAAGGAGCTGTTTTTT | CASRWTGGKELFF
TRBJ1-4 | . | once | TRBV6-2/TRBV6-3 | TGTGCCAGCAGTTACTCGAGTAGGGGTGGTAATGAAAAACTGTTTTTT | CASSYSSRGGNEKLFF
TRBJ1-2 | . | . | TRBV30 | TGTGCCTGGGAGGGGCACTATGGCTACACCTTC | CAWEGHYGYTF
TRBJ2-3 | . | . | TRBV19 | TGTGCCAGTAGTAGGGCCGGCCGCCGCACAGATACGCAGTATTTT | CASSRAGRRTDTQYF
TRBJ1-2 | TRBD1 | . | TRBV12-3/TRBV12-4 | TGTGCCAGCAGTTTAGGGGACAGGGGAAGCTACACCTTC | CASSLGDRGSYTF
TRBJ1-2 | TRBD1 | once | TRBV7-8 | TGTGCCAGCAGGGCTACAGGGGCGAGCGGCTACACCTTC | CASRATGASGYTF
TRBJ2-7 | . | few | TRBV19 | TGTGCCACCTCTACTTACGCGGGCAACTACGAGCAGTACTTC | CATSTYAGNYEQYF
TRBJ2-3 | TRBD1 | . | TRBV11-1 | TGTGCCAGCACCCAAAGACAGGGACGAACAGATACGCAGTATTTT | CASTQRQGRTDTQYF
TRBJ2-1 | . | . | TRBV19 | TGTGCCAGTAGTCATGGGACTTCCTCCTACAATGAGCAGTTCTTC | CASSHGTSSYNEQFF
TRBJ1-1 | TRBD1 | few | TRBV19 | TGTGCCAGTAGCTATGACAGGGGCACTGAAGCTTTCTTT | CASSYDRGTEAFF
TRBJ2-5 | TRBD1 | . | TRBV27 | TGTGCCAGCAGTTTCGATGACAGGGGGCGGGAGACCCAGTACTTC | CASSFDDRGRETQYF
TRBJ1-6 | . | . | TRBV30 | TGTGCCTGGAGTGGCGCAGGGGTTCCCTCCTATAATTCACCCCTCCACTTT | CAWSGAGVPSYNSPLHF
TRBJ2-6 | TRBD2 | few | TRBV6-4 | TGTGCCAGCAGTAAATTAGCGGGGGCCACCATCTCTGGGGCCAACGTCCTGACTTTC | CASSKLAGATISGANVLTF
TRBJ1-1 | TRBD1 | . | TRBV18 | TGTGCCAGCTCACTGACAGGGCCGAACACTGAAGCTTTCTTT | CASSLTGPNTEAFF
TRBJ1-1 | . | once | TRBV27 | TGTGCCAGCAGCTCACCGGGGGGGGGAACTGAAGCTTTCTTT | CASSSPGGGTEAFF
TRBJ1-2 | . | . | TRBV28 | TGTGCCAGCAGTTTCTCCTTTCGGGGGAACTATGGCTACACCTTC | CASSFSFRGNYGYTF
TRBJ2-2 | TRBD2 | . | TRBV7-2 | TGTGCCAGCAGCAAAAGACAAGCGGGGGCTTCCGGGGAGCTGTTTTTT | CASSKRQAGASGELFF
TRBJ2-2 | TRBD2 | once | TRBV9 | TGTGCCAGCAGCGTAGCTCTCACGGGCCGGGGGGACACCGGGGAGCTGTTTTTT | CASSVALTGRGDTGELFF
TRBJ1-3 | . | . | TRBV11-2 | TGTGCCAGCAGCTTAGACGGGGGAAAGGGAAACACCATATATTTT | CASSLDGGKGNTIYF
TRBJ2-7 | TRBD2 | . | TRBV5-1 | TGCGCCAGCAGCCCCGACGGGACTAGGTCTTCGGGGCAGTACTTC | CASSPDGTRSSGQYF
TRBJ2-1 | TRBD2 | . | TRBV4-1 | TGCGCCAGCAGCGCACGGACTAGCGGGAGTCTCAATGAGCAGTTCTTC | CASSARTSGSLNEQFF
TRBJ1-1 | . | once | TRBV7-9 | TGTGCCAGCAGCTTAGCTTGGGACACCGAGACTGAAGCTTTCTTT | CASSLAWDTETEAFF
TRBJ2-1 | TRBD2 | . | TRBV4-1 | TGCGCCAGCAGCCAAGCTTCTAGCGGGGGGTACAATGAGCAGTTCTTC | CASSQASSGGYNEQFF
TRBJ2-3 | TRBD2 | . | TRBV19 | TGTGCCAGTAGTATGTGGGTAGCGGGAAGCACAGATACGCAGTATTTT | CASSMWVAGSTDTQYF
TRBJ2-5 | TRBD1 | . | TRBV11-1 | TGTGCCAGCAGCATAGCCGGGACAGGGCAAGAGACCCAGTACTTC | CASSIAGTGQETQYF
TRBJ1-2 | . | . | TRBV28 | TGTGCCAGCAGTTTATGGACAGTCTATGGCTACACCTTC | CASSLWTVYGYTF
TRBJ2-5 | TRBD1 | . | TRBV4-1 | TGCGCCAGCAGCCGGACAGGGGAAGAGACCCAGTACTTC | CASSRTGEETQYF
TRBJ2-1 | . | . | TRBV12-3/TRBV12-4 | TGTGCCAGCGGGGGGTTGCCCAATGAGCAGTTCTTC | CASGGLPNEQFF
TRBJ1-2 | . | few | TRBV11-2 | TGTGCCAGCAGCCGATCGCAACAGAGGGAATATGGCTACACCTTC | CASSRSQQREYGYTF
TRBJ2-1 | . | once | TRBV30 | TGTGCCTGGGGTGACTATGAGCAGTTCTTC | CAWGDYEQFF
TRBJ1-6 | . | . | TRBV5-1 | TGCGCCAGCAGCTTGGAGGGGACTGGGTCACCCCTCCACTTT | CASSLEGTGSPLHF
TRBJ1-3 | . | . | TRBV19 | TGTGCCAGCTTACCTTTGGGGAGCTCTGGAAACACCATATATTTT | CASLPLGSSGNTIYF
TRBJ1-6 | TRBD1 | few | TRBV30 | TGTGCCTGGAGCCCTACGACAGGGGGCAATTCACCCCTCCACTTT | CAWSPTTGGNSPLHF
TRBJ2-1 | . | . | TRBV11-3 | TGTGCCAGCAGCTTAGCGGGAGAGGCCTACAATGAGCAGTTCTTC | CASSLAGEAYNEQFF
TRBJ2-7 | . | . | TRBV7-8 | TGTGCCAGCAGCTTATATCTCACCTTCATAAACGGTACGCAGTACTTC | CASSLYLTFINGTQYF
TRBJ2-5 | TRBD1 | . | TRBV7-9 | TGTGCCAGCAGCTTAGGCGGTTCACAGGGGCAAGAGACCCAGTACTTC | CASSLGGSQGQETQYF